This T cell receptor beta chain was captured in a study of technical replicates of blood from a few donors. TCRdb keeps only in-frame clones here, not all; method: immunoSEQ multiplex PCR. The sample consists of tens of thousands of clones, around 90% of them appearing once. The germline V gene has CDR1 SSHAT and CDR2 FNYEAQ (reference sequence). Trimming removed 4 bases from V and 4 bases from J; junction bases left unmatched: 6. CDR3 length: 16 amino acids. Sequencing was carried out using T cells isolated from PBMCs. The chain employs TRBV7-7 and TRBJ2-1; 11 bases agree with TRBD2. The TCR sequence derives from a human donor in good health. The CDR3 nucleotides are TGTGCCAGCAGCTCCACGAGACTAGCGGGGTACAATGAGCAGTTCTTC. Protein product: CASSSTRLAGYNEQFF.